Detailed here is one TCR beta chain. In germline, CDR1 is LNHDA, CDR2 SQIVND (reference sequence). The length of the CDR3 is 13 residues. V was shortened by 6 bases and J by 7 bases, with 13 bases between the two germline ends. This sample is drawn from a study of blood T cell repertoires in COVID-19. Study details: Acute and convalescent COVID-19 specimens originated in the United States, Italy and Spain.

As processed by the authors: Quantification of nucleated cells was approximated via reference gene primer amplification. The data were produced by immunoSEQ multiplex PCR, yet TCRdb's version contains in-frame clones alone and is incomplete. The V and J calls and clone size come from that table; D and trimming were worked out from the DNA. The data contain around 150,000 clones, around 92% of them seen just once; the ten biggest clones take up approximately 4.8%. V usage is TRBV19 and J usage is TRBJ1-5, with D possibly being TRBD1 (6 bases). Material: peripheral blood. The TCR originated in a man aged 25 to 45 with COVID-19, enrolled during active disease. CDR3 coding DNA: TGTGCCAGTAGGGAAGGGGGATGGCAGCCCCAGCATTTT. Protein product: CASREGGWQPQHF.